This TCR beta chain was captured in a study of T cell responses to AZD1222 COVID-19 vaccine (TCRdb year 2021). Concerning the study at large: AZD1222 recipients whose second dose came at about 4 weeks and those whose second dose came at about 12 weeks were combined into one group, since spike-specific TCR depth and breadth did not differ between the two schedules. TCR sequencing was performed for about 250 trial participants, of whom about 210 were given two doses of AZD1222 and around 26 were given two doses of MenACWY control vaccine. Enrollment into the trials was organized by age into subgroups of 18-55, 56-69 and 70-plus years, and those subgroups contained about 150, 27 and 61 TCR-sequenced participants, respectively.

Comments on this clone: No cognate antigen has been identified for it. It has no much larger one-base neighbor in the sample; base qualities were not kept.

General study outcomes and caveats: Reportedly, close to half of the unique spike-specific TCRs recognized epitopes lying outside the regions that are mutated in the B.1.351 and B.1.1.7 variants. Spike-specific TCR breadth and depth rose significantly after two AZD1222 doses compared with day 0 and with MenACWY recipients. In the small 56-69-year group, the increase in depth fell short of significance, most likely because of low power. No day 14 peak-response samples were available, so repertoires were characterized only after the peak T cell response. Conclusions about previously exposed vaccinees are limited because only five or six AZD1222 recipients were SARS-CoV-2 seropositive at baseline. Participants were mostly white British and included more females than males, and it was suggested by the authors that clonal diversity may have been underestimated. Vaccine-associated CD4 TCRs spanned the whole spike protein, with dominant responses in regions 160-218 and 743-854.

The CDR3 regions of human TCRbeta chains were subjected to immunosequencing. For the original study's pipeline: Repertoire TCRs were matched against a reference library of SARS-CoV-2-specific TCRs generated with the MIRA antigen-specificity platform. Breadth was defined as the fraction of unique TCRs that were SARS-CoV-2-associated, and depth was defined as the fraction of total T cells that were SARS-CoV-2-associated. Using the MIRA data, each spike-specific TCR was assigned both to the spike region to which the TCR was reactive and to a CD4 or CD8 class. Log10-transformed breadth and depth values were compared by one-way ANOVA with Sidak's multiple comparisons tests. Drawn from immuneACCESS, this table holds only the in-frame rearrangements with V and J called that TCRdb kept. Clones are partly lost; checked studies trace under half to an unresolved V gene and leave the rest unexplained. V, J and clone size are those of that table, while D and trimming were read from the DNA. In this sample the table shows 150,000 or so clones, around 93% of which occur a single time. Of the sample, approximately 4.8% is held by the ten largest clones.

The meaning of the sample's time point label: baseline before first vaccination. Vaccinee samples came from UK trials COV001 and COV002, including a single-blind randomized controlled phase 2/3 trial of AZD1222 (ChAdOx1 nCoV-19) in healthy adults. For TCRbeta chain sequencing, PBMC samples from trial participants were taken at day 0 and at day 28 after the second dose. For CDR1 and CDR2, the germline V gene lists SNHLY and FYNNEI. The CDR3 runs 14 amino acids, cysteine and phenylalanine included. The only DNA kept is the CDR3, 42 bases in frame from the first base. Trimming removed 5 bases from V and 5 bases from J, leaving 15 bases between the germline ends.

The source of this sequence is an adult in good health. The V and J genes are TRBV2 and TRBJ2-5; the D gene is possibly TRBD1, with 6 bases matching. Sequencing was performed on peripheral blood, taken on day 0 of AZD1222 vaccination. This receptor carries the CDR3 CASSLVDSDETQYF. The nucleotide sequence reads as follows: TGTGCCAGCAGTCTCGTGGACAGTGACGAGACCCAGTACTTC. Beyond the CDR3, the reference TRBV2 and TRBJ2-5 genes provide the residues; the full variable domain reads: EPEVTQTPSHQVTQMGQEVILRCVPISNHLYFYWYRQILGQKVEFLVSFYNNEISEKSEIFDDQFSVERPDGSNFTLKIRSTKLEDSAMYFCASSLVDSDETQYFGPGTRLLVL.